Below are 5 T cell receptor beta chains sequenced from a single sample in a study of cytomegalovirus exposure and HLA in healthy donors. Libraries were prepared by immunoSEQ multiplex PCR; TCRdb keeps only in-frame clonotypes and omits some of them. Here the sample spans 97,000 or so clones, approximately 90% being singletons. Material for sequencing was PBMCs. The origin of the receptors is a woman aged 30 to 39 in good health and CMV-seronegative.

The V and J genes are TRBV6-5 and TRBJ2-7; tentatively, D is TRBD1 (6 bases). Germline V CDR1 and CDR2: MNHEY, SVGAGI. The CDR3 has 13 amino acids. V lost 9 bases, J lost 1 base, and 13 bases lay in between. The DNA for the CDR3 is TGTGCCAGTCGGGACACCAAATCCTACGAGCAGTACTTC. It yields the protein CASRDTKSYEQYF.

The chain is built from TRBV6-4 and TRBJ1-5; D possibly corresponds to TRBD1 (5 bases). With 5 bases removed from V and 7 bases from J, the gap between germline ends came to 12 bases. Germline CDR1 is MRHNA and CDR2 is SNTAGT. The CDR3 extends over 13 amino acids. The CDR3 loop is CASSRGPGQPQHF. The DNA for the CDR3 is TGTGCCAGCAGTAGGGGCCCCGGGCAGCCCCAGCATTTT.

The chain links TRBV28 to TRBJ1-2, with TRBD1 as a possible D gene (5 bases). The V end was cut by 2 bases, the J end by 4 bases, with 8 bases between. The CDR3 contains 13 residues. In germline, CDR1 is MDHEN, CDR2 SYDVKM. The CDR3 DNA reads TGTGCCAGCAGTTTAGGGGCCGCCTATGGCTACACCTTC. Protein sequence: CASSLGAAYGYTF.

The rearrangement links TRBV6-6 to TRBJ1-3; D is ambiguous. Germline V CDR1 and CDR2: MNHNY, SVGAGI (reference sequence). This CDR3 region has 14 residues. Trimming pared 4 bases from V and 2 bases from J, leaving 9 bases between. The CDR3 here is CASSLEGTGNTIYF. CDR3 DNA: TGTGCCAGCAGTTTGGAGGGAACTGGAAACACCATATATTTT.

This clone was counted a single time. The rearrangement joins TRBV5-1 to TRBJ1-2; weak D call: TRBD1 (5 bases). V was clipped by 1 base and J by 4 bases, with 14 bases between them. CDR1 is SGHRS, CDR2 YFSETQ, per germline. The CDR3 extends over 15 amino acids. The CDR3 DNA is TGCGCCAGCAGCTTGACTACACAGGCGACCTATGGCTACACCTTC. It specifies CASSLTTQATYGYTF.